This T cell receptor beta chain comes out of a study of T-cell reconstitution after alpha-beta-depleted transplantation in children. Researchers prepared the TCRbeta library using unique molecular identifiers, the study reports. TCRdb fed the PCR reads into MiXCR, producing one record per CDR3 protein. The sample records 280,000 or so distinct CDR3 sequences, 11% being singletons. This clonotype came up many times. The antigen is not known. This CDR3 is built from 16 residues. Losses at the gene ends were 4 bases for V and 7 bases for J; bases not matched to a gene: 8. The germline gives CDR1 SGHRS, CDR2 YFSETQ. Study findings and constraints: Reportedly, alpha-beta T cells present about two months post-transplant originated from several hundred expanded clones of graft origin.

Source: peripheral blood, taken 180 days after TCRalphabeta/CD19-depleted stem cell transplant. This TCR derives from a male patient between 2 and 10 years old who had a stem cell transplant for chronic granulomatous disease, so the T cells may come from the graft donor. This chain uses TRBV5-1 with TRBJ2-1, with 13 bases that match TRBD2. The CDR3 coding sequence is TGCGCCAGCAGCCGGACTAGCGGGAGAGGTGATAATGAGCAGTTCTTC. It specifies CASSRTSGRGDNEQFF.